Presented here are 28 T cell receptor beta chains from one specimen sequenced in a study of blood T cell repertoires in COVID-19. Method: immunoSEQ multiplex PCR; TCRdb's copy keeps in-frame clones and lacks some. The data hold a few hundred thousand clones, with approximately 85% observed a single time. Material: peripheral blood. The receptors stem from a human donor with COVID-19, enrolled during active disease. The donor label of this sample is uncertain.

The chain employs TRBV4-1 and TRBJ2-7; 7 nucleotides align to TRBD2. The CDR3 extends over 14 amino acids. The V and J ends lost 5 bases and 2 bases, in that order; junction bases with no gene match: 6. Germline CDR1 and CDR2: MGHRA and YSYEKL. CDR3: CASSLSGGTYEQYF. As DNA, the CDR3 is TGCGCCAGCAGCTTATCGGGAGGCACCTACGAGCAGTACTTC.

This clone was recorded once. The chain has TRBV3-1 (or the pseudogene TRBV3-2) and TRBJ1-6; D is possibly TRBD1 (6 bases). Germline assignment: CDR1 LGHDT and CDR2 YNNKEL (reference sequence). Between the trimmed V and J ends, which lost 2 bases and 0 bases, there was a span of 20 bases. This CDR3 comprises 20 residues. CDR3 sequence: CASSQPWTAHLSSYNSPLHF. The DNA of the CDR3 is TGTGCCAGCAGCCAACCCTGGACAGCGCACTTGAGCTCCTATAATTCACCCCTCCACTTT.

The chain recombines TRBV2 with TRBJ1-5; TRBD1 agrees at 8 bases. Germline V gene data show CDR1 as SNHLY and CDR2 as FYNNEI. The CDR3 extends over 14 amino acids. The V gene end was trimmed by 3 bases and the J gene end by 7 bases; junction bases not matched to a gene: 5. CDR3 loop: CASSDQGAGQPQHF. DNA of the CDR3: TGTGCCAGCAGTGATCAGGGGGCAGGACAGCCCCAGCATTTT.

The chain employs TRBV21-1 and TRBJ1-3; the table's TRBD1 call for D was not verified on the DNA. TRBV21-1 is a recognized pseudogene. This CDR3 is 16 amino acids long. CDR3 residues: CASRTVFANSGNTIYF. The CDR3 nucleotides read TGTGCCAGCAGGACAGTTTTTGCCAACTCTGGAAACACCATATATTTT.

J is TRBJ1-1 and V is TRBV5-1; D is uncertain. V lost 0 bases, J lost 6 bases, and 12 bases lay in between. The CDR3 has 14 residues. Germline CDR1 SGHRS, CDR2 YFSETQ. CDR3 sequence reads: CASSLAWERAEAFF. Here the CDR3 DNA reads TGCGCCAGCAGCTTGGCGTGGGAGAGGGCTGAAGCTTTCTTT. Full variable domain (rest looked up from reference TRBV5-1 and TRBJ1-1): KAGVTQTPRYLIKTRGQQVTLSCSPISGHRSVSWYQQTPGQGLQFLFEYFSETQRNKGNFPGRFSGRQFSNSRSEMNVSTLELGDSALYLCASSLAWERAEAFFGQGTRLTVV.

The chain links TRBV4-1 to TRBJ1-4; D is ambiguous. Trimming stripped 0 bases from V and 4 bases from J, with 12 bases between. The CDR3 spans 16 residues. Germline values: CDR1 MGHRA, CDR2 YSYEKL. For the CDR3, the DNA is TGCGCCAGCAGCCAAGATGTTAACAGTCTTAATGAAAAACTGTTTTTT. Its protein is CASSQDVNSLNEKLFF.

The chain couples TRBV6-6 to TRBJ1-4, with 7 nucleotides matching TRBD1. Trimming took 5 bases from V and 4 from J; bases not matched to a gene: 13. The length of the CDR3 is 17 residues. The germline gives CDR1 MNHNY, CDR2 SVGAGI (reference sequence). The CDR3: CASSPLGQIDNNEKLFF. DNA for the CDR3: TGTGCCAGCAGTCCCCTGGGACAGATTGACAATAATGAAAAACTGTTTTTT.

The chain employs TRBV5-1 and TRBJ1-2; no definite D call. Germline V gene lookup returns CDR1 SGHRS and CDR2 YFSETQ. The CDR3 covers 15 residues. Trimming shortened V by 4 bases and J by 8 bases, and 21 bases separated the two germline ends. CDR3 bases: TGCGCCAGCAGCACCTTTGGACTGCAAGACCAGGGCTACACCTTC. Residues: CASSTFGLQDQGYTF.

The chain has TRBV7-8 and TRBJ1-1; D is unclear. V lost 3 bases and J lost 0, with 11 bases in between. Germline V gene lookup returns CDR1 SGHVS and CDR2 FQNEAQ. The CDR3 totals 15 residues. This chain's CDR3 is CASSFQRRVNTEAFF. CDR3 DNA: TGTGCCAGCAGCTTCCAAAGGCGGGTGAACACTGAAGCTTTCTTT.

This clone was recorded once. This chain uses TRBV18 with TRBJ1-1; the D is unclear. V lost 6 bases, J lost 1 base, and 12 bases lay in between. CDR3 length: 14 residues. CDR1 is KGHSH and CDR2 is LQKENI in the germline V gene. The CDR3 protein is CASSRETSNTEAFF. CDR3 coding DNA: TGTGCCAGCTCTCGGGAGACATCGAACACTGAAGCTTTCTTT.

CDR3 DNA sequence: TGTGCCAGCAGTCCCGACAGGGTCCAGCCCCAGCATTTT. Its protein is CASSPDRVQPQHF. The chain carries TRBV28 and TRBJ1-5; 7 bases agree with TRBD1. V trimming: 5 bases; J trimming: 7 bases; junction bases outside the gene matches: 5. The germline V gene encodes CDR1 MDHEN and CDR2 SYDVKM. The length of the CDR3 is 13 residues.

V and J are TRBV5-4 and TRBJ2-5; possible D gene TRBD2, 5 bases. Germline CDR1 is SGHNT and CDR2 is YYREEE (reference sequence). The V gene lost 0 bases and the J gene lost 5 bases, with 14 bases spanning the gap. The CDR3 covers 15 residues. DNA for the CDR3: TGTGCCAGCAGCTTGGATGAGAGGGCTTCGGAGACCCAGTACTTC. Translated, it gives CASSLDERASETQYF.

The chain uses TRBV28 and TRBJ1-5, with D possibly matching TRBD1 (5 bases). This CDR3 is 14 amino acids long. V was cut by 2 bases and J by 6 bases, with 11 bases left in between. CDR1 and CDR2 (germline): MDHEN, SYDVKM. CDR3 nucleotides: TGTGCCAGCAGTTTAGTAGGGGCCGGTCAGCCCCAGCATTTT. Residues: CASSLVGAGQPQHF. The complete variable domain, with remaining parts taken from reference TRBV28 and TRBJ1-5, reads DVKVTQSSRYLVKRTGEKVFLECVQDMDHENMFWYRQDPGLGLRLIYFSYDVKMKEKGDIPEGYSVSREKKERFSLILESASTNQTSMYLCASSLVGAGQPQHFGDGTRLSIL.

This clone was counted once. The sample contains more than one DNA sequence encoding this CDR3. The V and J genes are TRBV7-3 and TRBJ1-1; the D is unclear. The CDR3 extends over 13 amino acids. Trimming took off 5 bases at V and 0 bases at J, with 7 bases between the two ends. CDR1 is SGHTA, CDR2 FQGTGA, per germline. The CDR3 bases are TGTGCCAGCAGCGCCACAGTGAACACTGAAGCTTTCTTT. Protein: CASSATVNTEAFF.

This chain joins TRBV9 and TRBJ2-1, with 10 bases that match TRBD2. CDR1 SGDLS and CDR2 YYNGEE come from the germline V gene. Unmatched junction bases numbered 13, after V lost 0 bases and J lost 7 bases. The CDR3 covers 18 residues. This chain's CDR3 is CASSVGVSGRSRGNEQFF. CDR3 DNA sequence: TGTGCCAGCAGCGTAGGGGTTAGCGGGAGGTCCCGGGGGAATGAGCAGTTCTTC.

The V call is TRBV5-6, the J call TRBJ1-4, with a possible D match to TRBD1 (5 bases). Germline V gene sequence: CDR1 SGHDT, CDR2 YYEEEE. There are 14 residues in the CDR3. Trimming pared 0 bases from V and 7 bases from J, leaving 10 bases between. The CDR3 loop reads CASSLAGEVEKLFF. The CDR3 region has the DNA TGTGCCAGCAGCTTGGCGGGGGAGGTTGAAAAACTGTTTTTT.

The CDR3 loop reads CASSYTGDEQYF. The CDR3 nucleotides are TGTGCCAGCAGTTATACAGGGGACGAGCAGTACTTC. The chain joins TRBV27 to TRBJ2-7; TRBD1 matches 7 bases. Germline V gene sequence: CDR1 MNHEY, CDR2 SMNVEV (reference sequence). V was pared by 4 bases and J by 5 bases, with 2 bases of the junction left unmatched. This CDR3 has 12 amino acids.

The chain has TRBV5-6 and TRBJ1-6; 7 bases agree with TRBD1. Germline CDR1 is SGHDT and CDR2 is YYEEEE. Trimming cost V 3 bases and J 9 bases; bases outside gene matches: 6. The CDR3 totals 14 residues. The CDR3 loop is CASSSGTAASPLHF. The CDR3 nucleotides are TGTGCCAGCAGCTCCGGGACAGCGGCTTCACCCCTCCACTTT.

The V and J genes are TRBV10-2 and TRBJ2-5, with TRBD2 matching over 15 bases. V shed 0 bases and J 4 bases; nucleotides not matched to a gene: 6. The CDR3 loop spans 18 amino acids. In germline, CDR1 is WSHSY, CDR2 SAAADI. This CDR3 reads CASSESNLGLAGGETQYF. The CDR3 DNA sequence: TGCGCCAGCAGTGAGTCGAATTTGGGACTAGCGGGAGGAGAGACCCAGTACTTC.

V usage is TRBV18 and J usage is TRBJ1-1; 7 bases are shared with TRBD1. CDR1 and CDR2 (germline): KGHSH, LQKENI. Trimming cost V 4 bases and J 0 bases; bases outside gene matches: 8. The CDR3 runs 16 residues. In DNA form, the CDR3 reads TGTGCCAGCTCACTTCAGACAGGGAGGATGAACACTGAAGCTTTCTTT. Its protein product is CASSLQTGRMNTEAFF.

This clone was seen once. The CDR3 spells CASSQDRGEDYEQYF. The CDR3 nucleotides read TGTGCCAGCAGCCAAGATCGTGGAGAGGACTACGAGCAGTACTTC. V gene TRBV4-2 combines with J gene TRBJ2-7; D is undetermined. The V gene lost 0 bases and the J gene lost 3 bases, with 12 bases spanning the gap. The CDR3 has 15 residues. The germline CDR1 and CDR2 sequences are LGHNA and YNFKEQ.

This chain links TRBV9 with TRBJ1-3, with 10 bases aligning to TRBD1. The CDR3 spans 16 residues. Germline V gene data show CDR1 as SGDLS and CDR2 as YYNGEE. The J segment lost 0 bases and the V segment lost 3 bases, leaving 3 bases of the junction unmatched. CDR3 bases: TGTGCCAGCAGCGCCTGGACAGGGGGCTCTGGAAACACCATATATTTT. Translation: CASSAWTGGSGNTIYF.

The V call is TRBV12-3 or TRBV12-4, the J call TRBJ1-2, with D unresolved. The CDR3 runs 12 residues. Trimming removed 6 bases at V and 6 bases at J, with 11 bases between. For the CDR3, the DNA is TGTGCCAGCAGGGCGGGGATTGATGGCTACACCTTC. Translated, it gives CASRAGIDGYTF.

The chain recombines TRBV28 with TRBJ1-2, with TRBD1 as a possible D gene (5 bases). Trimming stripped 8 bases from V and 5 bases from J, with 21 bases between. CDR1 and CDR2 (germline): MDHEN, SYDVKM. CDR3 length equals 15 residues. The CDR3 loop is CASLGGAIEGYGYTF. The CDR3, as DNA: TGTGCCAGCCTTGGAGGGGCCATCGAGGGGTATGGCTACACCTTC.

This chain links TRBV3-1 (or the pseudogene TRBV3-2) with TRBJ1-2; a possible D gene is TRBD1 (5 bases). Germline CDR1 and CDR2: LGHDT and YNNKEL (reference sequence). With 1 base removed from V and 0 bases from J, the gap between germline ends came to 15 bases. The length of the CDR3 is 17 residues. The CDR3 here is CASSQGGHILTNYGYTF. The DNA for the CDR3 is TGTGCCAGCAGCCAAGGGGGCCACATACTTACTAACTATGGCTACACCTTC.

This chain connects TRBV30 to TRBJ2-3; D is perhaps TRBD1 (7 bases). The CDR3 extends over 17 amino acids. Looked up from germline, CDR1 is GTSNPN and CDR2 is SVGIG (reference sequence). V was shortened by 3 bases and J by 2 bases, with 21 bases between the two germline ends. CDR3 region: CAWSRAVGRGATDTQYF. The CDR3 DNA follows: TGTGCCTGGAGCCGGGCGGTGGGCAGGGGGGCCACAGATACGCAGTATTTT.

The CDR3, as DNA: TGTGCCAGTAGTCTAAACCAGTACACTCGGGACAGGGGCTATCAGCCCCAGCATTTT. Translating it yields CASSLNQYTRDRGYQPQHF. The V gene is TRBV19, the J gene TRBJ1-5; 10 bases are a match to TRBD1. The length of the CDR3 is 19 residues. The germline V gene encodes CDR1 LNHDA and CDR2 SQIVND (reference sequence). V lost 5 bases to trimming and J lost 5 bases; unmatched junction nucleotides: 18.

J is TRBJ1-4 and V is TRBV10-3, with D possibly TRBD1 on 6 matching bases. Per germline, CDR1 ENHRY and CDR2 SYGVKD. The CDR3 extends over 14 amino acids. V was trimmed by 0 bases and J by 8 bases, leaving 10 bases between them. CDR3: CAISESPGEEKLFF. CDR3 DNA sequence: TGTGCCATCAGTGAGTCTCCAGGGGAAGAAAAACTGTTTTTT.